What follows are 30 T cell receptor beta chains derived from one specimen sequenced in a study of OX40 agonist ivuxolimab in advanced cancers. The protocol was immunoSEQ multiplex PCR, while the TCRdb copy is restricted to in-frame clones and leaves out a portion. The table lists about 99,000 clones, about 96% of them singletons. The starting material was CD4+ or CD8+ T cells sorted from blood, obtained in a trial of the OX40 agonist ivuxolimab. These receptors came from an adult with an advanced solid tumor such as melanoma, head and neck, liver or kidney cancer.

The gene calls are TRBV13 and TRBJ2-3; D unresolved. The germline CDR1 and CDR2 sequences are PRHDT and FYEKMQ (reference sequence). The V end was cut by 5 bases, the J end by 1 base, with 10 bases between. This CDR3 has 14 residues. This CDR3 is CASSPRWGTDTQYF. CDR3 in DNA: TGTGCCAGCAGCCCCCGCTGGGGCACAGATACGCAGTATTTT.

The chain is built from TRBV19 and TRBJ2-1, with D maybe TRBD2 (5 bases). CDR1 is LNHDA, CDR2 SQIVND, per germline (reference sequence). There are 15 residues in the CDR3. V was pared by 6 bases and J by 7 bases, with 19 bases between. CDR3: CASSPGMAVSNEQFF. In nucleotides, the CDR3 is TGTGCCAGTAGCCCGGGGATGGCTGTTTCTAATGAGCAGTTCTTC. The whole variable domain, remainder taken from reference TRBV19 and TRBJ2-1, is DGGITQSPKYLFRKEGQNVTLSCEQNLNHDAMYWYRQDPGQGLRLIYYSQIVNDFQKGDIAEGYSVSREKKESFPLTVTSAQKNPTAFYLCASSPGMAVSNEQFFGPGTRLTVL.

The J gene is TRBJ2-1, the V gene TRBV7-9; weak D call: TRBD1 (7 bases). CDR3 length equals 14 residues. Trimming stripped 5 bases from V and 5 bases from J, with 13 bases between. Germline V gene data show CDR1 as SEHNR and CDR2 as FQNEAQ (reference sequence). The CDR3 DNA reads TGTGCCAGCAGCCAAGGGGGCGGGAACAATGAGCAGTTCTTC. It is translated as CASSQGGGNNEQFF.

The chain combines TRBV7-6 with TRBJ2-7, with 12 positions matching TRBD2. Germline CDR1 is SGHVS and CDR2 is FNYEAQ. V lost 6 bases, J lost 2 bases, and 5 bases stayed unmatched. The CDR3 runs to 15 residues. CDR3 bases: TGTGCCAGCAGTACTAGCGGGGGGTCAACCTACGAGCAGTACTTC. Protein product: CASSTSGGSTYEQYF.

This clone was detected once. The chain links TRBV10-3 to TRBJ2-7; 9 nucleotides match TRBD1. V dropped 2 bases and J dropped 7; count of bases not matched to a gene: 6. This CDR3 has 14 amino acids. Germline lookup yields CDR1 ENHRY and CDR2 SYGVKD. The CDR3 loop is CAISETDRGWEQYF. The DNA for the CDR3 is TGTGCCATCAGTGAGACGGACAGGGGTTGGGAGCAGTACTTC.

DNA of the CDR3: TGTGCCAGCAGCCCTCCGAGGAGCTACGAGCAGTACTTC. This gives the protein CASSPPRSYEQYF. This rearrangement joins TRBV7-8 to TRBJ2-7; D uncertain. There are 13 residues in the CDR3. Trimming took 5 bases from V and 3 from J, leaving 11 bases between them. The germline CDR1 and CDR2 sequences are SGHVS and FQNEAQ.

The chain uses TRBV9 and TRBJ2-1; 8 nucleotides line up with TRBD2. Germline V CDR1 and CDR2: SGDLS, YYNGEE. The CDR3 is 14 amino acids. V was pared by 7 bases and J by 15 bases, with 18 bases of the junction left unmatched. This CDR3 reads CASGPRLATSSPFF. The CDR3 nucleotides read TGTGCCAGCGGGCCCAGACTAGCGACCTCCTCTCCGTTCTTC.

The V call is TRBV27, the J call TRBJ1-5; D ambiguous. CDR1 is MNHEY and CDR2 is SMNVEV in the germline V gene (reference sequence). The CDR3 is 11 amino acids. Trimming left V 8 bases short and J 7 bases short, with 9 bases between. CDR3 amino acids: CASGFGQPQHF. DNA for the CDR3: TGTGCCAGCGGGTTCGGCCAGCCCCAGCATTTT.

As DNA, the CDR3 is TGTGCCAGCAGCAACGCCCGCATGGATACGCAGTATTTT. This sequence encodes CASSNARMDTQYF. The chain couples TRBV6-5 to TRBJ2-3; no clear D gene. V lost 6 bases and J lost 6, with 13 bases in between. Looked up from germline, CDR1 is MNHEY and CDR2 is SVGAGI. The CDR3 spans 13 residues.

This chain uses TRBV5-6 with TRBJ1-6; D is uncertain. Germline V gene data show CDR1 as SGHDT and CDR2 as YYEEEE. The CDR3 is 16 residues long. V was trimmed by 0 bases and J by 3 bases, leaving 10 bases between them. This chain's CDR3 is CASSLAGDLYNSPLHF. The DNA of the CDR3 is TGTGCCAGCAGCTTGGCCGGAGACCTCTATAATTCACCCCTCCACTTT.

As regards this clone: The junction does not match germline at one end; this may be a read error. V gene TRBV15 combines with J gene TRBJ1-2; 10 bases agree with TRBD1. CDR3 length: 17 residues. Looked up from germline, CDR1 is LNHNV and CDR2 is YYDKDF (reference sequence). CDR3 protein: CATSRDLSPGQGLNEPF. The CDR3 DNA reads as TGTGCCACCAGCAGAGATCTGTCCCCGGGACAGGGGTTAAATGAGCCCTTC.

The chain combines TRBV27 with TRBJ2-1; a possible D gene is TRBD1 (6 bases). This CDR3 comprises 15 residues. The ends were cut back, 1 base at V and 3 bases at J, with 10 bases in the middle. Per the germline V gene, CDR1 is MNHEY and CDR2 is SMNVEV (reference sequence). CDR3 region: CASSLLDSHYNEQFF. In DNA, the CDR3 is TGTGCCAGCAGTTTATTGGACAGTCACTACAATGAGCAGTTCTTC.

This clone was observed a few times. V usage is TRBV7-6 and J usage is TRBJ1-1; D perhaps matches TRBD1 (5 bases). Germline V gives CDR1 SGHVS, CDR2 FNYEAQ. Deletions cut 5 bases from V and 7 bases from J, with 17 bases between. CDR3 size: 14 residues. For the CDR3, the DNA is TGTGCCAGCAGCCCCGCAGCAGGGCCCTATGAAGCTTTCTTT. As protein: CASSPAAGPYEAFF.

This chain joins TRBV10-1 and TRBJ2-3; D assignment may be TRBD1 or TRBD2 (5 bases each). The CDR3 has 15 residues. Deletions cut 3 bases from V and 3 bases from J, with 13 bases between. The germline V gene encodes CDR1 WNHNN and CDR2 SYGVQD (reference sequence). CDR3 DNA sequence: TGCGCCAGCAGTGAAGGGGACCCACCGACAGATACGCAGTATTTT. Translated, it gives CASSEGDPPTDTQYF.

This chain joins TRBV7-2 and TRBJ2-3, with 9 bases that match TRBD1. Germline V gene sequence: CDR1 SGHTA, CDR2 FQGNSA. The V and J ends lost 2 bases and 5 bases, in that order; junction bases with no gene match: 5. The CDR3 loop spans 15 amino acids. The CDR3: CASSLWTGEIDTQYF. The CDR3 coding sequence is TGTGCCAGCAGCTTATGGACAGGGGAGATAGATACGCAGTATTTT.

This chain uses TRBV4-1 with TRBJ1-5; D is undetermined. V was cut by 1 base and J by 3 bases, with 7 bases left in between. Germline loops: CDR1 MGHRA, CDR2 YSYEKL. The CDR3 loop spans 14 amino acids. The CDR3 nucleotides read TGCGCCAGCAGCCAAGTACAATCCAATCAGCCCCAGCATTTT. It is translated as CASSQVQSNQPQHF.

V usage is TRBV15 and J usage is TRBJ2-6; the D is unclear. The V end was cut by 0 bases, the J end by 2 bases, with 11 bases between. This CDR3 is 17 amino acids long. Germline CDR1 LNHNV, CDR2 YYDKDF (reference sequence). In DNA form, the CDR3 reads TGTGCCACCAGCAGAGAGAAGATGCTCGCTGGGGCCAACGTCCTGACTTTC. Its protein is CATSREKMLAGANVLTF.

This rearrangement joins TRBV5-6 to TRBJ1-3, with D maybe TRBD1 (6 bases). Germline CDR1 SGHDT, CDR2 YYEEEE. The CDR3 totals 15 residues. The ends were cut back, 0 bases at V and 3 bases at J, with 10 bases in the middle. CDR3 region: CASSLAEGGGNTIYF. The CDR3, as DNA: TGTGCCAGCAGCTTGGCGGAGGGGGGTGGAAACACCATATATTTT.

The chain links TRBV4-2 to TRBJ1-1; maybe TRBD1 (6 bases). Germline values: CDR1 LGHNA, CDR2 YNFKEQ. The CDR3 covers 14 residues. The V end lost 3 bases, the J end lost 3 bases, and 11 bases lay between the germline ends. CDR3 loop: CASSQGDIHTEAFF. CDR3 sequence (DNA): TGTGCCAGCAGCCAGGGGGACATCCACACTGAAGCTTTCTTT.

The chain links TRBV7-9 to TRBJ2-7; 7 bases align to TRBD1. This CDR3 spans 15 amino acids. Germline CDR1 is SEHNR and CDR2 is FQNEAQ (reference sequence). Germline trimming cut 3 bases from V and 3 bases from J; bases unmatched to any gene: 8. The DNA for the CDR3 is TGTGCCAGCAGCTTTAGTACGGACAGGATCTACGAGCAGTACTTC. This codes for CASSFSTDRIYEQYF. The complete variable domain, with remaining parts taken from reference TRBV7-9 and TRBJ2-7, reads DTGVSQNPRHKITKRGQNVTFRCDPISEHNRLYWYRQTLGQGPEFLTYFQNEAQLEKSRLLSDRFSAERPKGSFSTLEIQRTEQGDSAMYLCASSFSTDRIYEQYFGPGTRLTVT.

The chain is built from TRBV29-1 and TRBJ2-3, with TRBD1 matching 7 bases. This CDR3 is 12 amino acids long. CDR1 and CDR2 (germline): SQVTM, ANQGSEA. The CDR3 loop is CSGTALGDTQYF. As DNA, the CDR3 is TGCAGTGGGACAGCCCTCGGAGATACGCAGTATTTT.

This chain connects TRBV11-2 to TRBJ2-1; D possibly corresponds to TRBD2 (5 bases). The CDR3 has 15 amino acids. The V end was cut by 9 bases, the J end by 3 bases, with 18 bases between. Germline V CDR1 and CDR2: SGHAT, FQNNGV. The CDR3 DNA reads as TGTGCCAGATCCGTCGGGGTGGGTGTCTACAATGAGCAGTTCTTC. Its protein is CARSVGVGVYNEQFF. The full variable domain, completed using reference TRBV11-2 and TRBJ2-1, is EAGVAQSPRYKIIEKRQSVAFWCNPISGHATLYWYQQILGQGPKLLIQFQNNGVVDDSQLPKDRFSAERLKGVDSTLKIQPAKLEDSAVYLCARSVGVGVYNEQFFGPGTRLTVL.

The chain employs TRBV4-1 and TRBJ1-2; 8 bases fit TRBD1. With 3 bases clipped from V and 8 bases from J, the junction kept 5 bases outside the gene matches. Germline V gene sequence: CDR1 MGHRA, CDR2 YSYEKL. The length of the CDR3 is 13 residues. The CDR3 nucleotides read TGCGCCAGCAGCCACCAGGGGGCTGGGGGCTACACCTTC. This encodes CASSHQGAGGYTF.

V and J are TRBV9 and TRBJ2-1; 7 positions agree with TRBD2. CDR3 length equals 16 residues. V dropped 4 bases and J dropped 7; count of bases not matched to a gene: 14. Germline V gene lookup returns CDR1 SGDLS and CDR2 YYNGEE. The DNA for the CDR3 is TGTGCCAGCAGCCCCGAAGGCGGGAGAATCGAGAATGAGCAGTTCTTC. Residues: CASSPEGGRIENEQFF.

The CDR3 here is CASSLGLAGASSYEQYF. As DNA, the CDR3 is TGTGCCAGCAGTCTGGGACTAGCGGGTGCGAGCTCCTACGAGCAGTACTTC. The genes are TRBV28 and TRBJ2-7; 12 nucleotides agree with TRBD2. The germline CDR1 and CDR2 sequences are MDHEN and SYDVKM. Unmatched junction bases numbered 8, after V lost 5 bases and J lost 0 bases. The CDR3 has 17 residues.

V is TRBV4-1 and J is TRBJ1-2; tentative D call: TRBD1 (5 bases). Per the germline V gene, CDR1 is MGHRA and CDR2 is YSYEKL. V lost 0 bases and J lost 6, with 14 bases in between. This CDR3 has 15 residues. The CDR3 protein is CASSQDTGRADGYTF. The CDR3, as DNA: TGCGCCAGCAGCCAAGATACGGGCAGGGCCGATGGCTACACCTTC.

The gene calls are TRBV5-4 and TRBJ2-7, with TRBD2 matching 10 bases. Germline lookup yields CDR1 SGHNT and CDR2 YYREEE (reference sequence). The V segment lost 4 bases and the J segment 4 bases; nucleotides outside the gene matches: 5. This CDR3 has 14 amino acids. This chain's CDR3 is CASSPGLAAYEQYF. The CDR3 DNA follows: TGTGCCAGCAGCCCCGGACTAGCGGCTTACGAGCAGTACTTC.

This clone was seen just once. The V and J genes are TRBV4-2 and TRBJ2-3; D is undetermined. Germline V gene data show CDR1 as LGHNA and CDR2 as YNFKEQ. The CDR3 totals 11 residues. Trimming took off 8 bases at V and 1 base at J, with 4 bases between the two ends. In DNA, the CDR3 is TGTGCCAGCGAAGGCACAGATACGCAGTATTTT. Amino acid sequence: CASEGTDTQYF.

This rearrangement joins TRBV7-8 to TRBJ2-5; the match to TRBD2 covers 13 bases. CDR1 is SGHVS and CDR2 is FQNEAQ in the germline V gene. The CDR3 is made up of 15 amino acids. V lost 2 bases to trimming and J lost 5 bases; unmatched junction nucleotides: 2. This CDR3 reads CASSLTSGRGETQYF. In nucleotides, the CDR3 is TGTGCCAGCAGCTTAACTAGCGGGAGGGGGGAGACCCAGTACTTC.

This clone showed up just a few times. Other DNA sequences in the same sample also yield this CDR3. The chain joins TRBV5-1 to TRBJ1-1; no clear D. Per the germline V gene, CDR1 is SGHRS and CDR2 is YFSETQ. The CDR3 is 13 residues long. V shed 0 bases and J shed 4 bases, with 7 bases lying between them. CDR3 sequence (DNA): TGCGCCAGCAGCTTGGATCGGGGCACTGAAGCTTTCTTT. Translation: CASSLDRGTEAFF.